Following are 7 T cell receptor beta chains from one sample sequenced in a study of blood T cell repertoires in COVID-19. Profiling relied on immunoSEQ multiplex PCR, and the TCRdb table lists in-frame clones only, not all of them. Of roughly 260,000 clones detected, about nine tenths appear once; the ten largest clones hold 1.5% to 2%. Sequenced sample: PBMCs or T cells enriched from blood (not recorded which). Receptor source: a young woman who had recovered from COVID-19.

V gene TRBV7-9 combines with J gene TRBJ1-4; no clear D gene. V was clipped by 4 bases and J by 7 bases, with 10 bases between them. The CDR3 is 13 residues long. The germline CDR1 and CDR2 sequences are SEHNR and FQNEAQ (reference sequence). In DNA, the CDR3 is TGTGCCAGCAGCTCGGATCGGGGTGAAAAACTGTTTTTT. Its protein is CASSSDRGEKLFF.

The V gene is TRBV13, the J gene TRBJ2-2; D gene unclear. The germline V and J ends were trimmed by 0 bases and 6 bases, with 8 bases remaining between them. This CDR3 comprises 14 residues. Germline V lookup: CDR1 PRHDT, CDR2 FYEKMQ (reference sequence). The DNA for the CDR3 is TGTGCCAGCAGCTTAGGACAGTTTGCCGGGGAGCTGTTTTTT. Protein product: CASSLGQFAGELFF.

The CDR3 coding sequence is TGTGCCAGCAGTTTGGTCCTAGCTTGGTATGAGCAGTTCTTC. Protein: CASSLVLAWYEQFF. This sequence joins TRBV28 and TRBJ2-1, with D perhaps matching TRBD2 (5 bases). Germline V gene data show CDR1 as MDHEN and CDR2 as SYDVKM. The CDR3 totals 14 residues. Deletions cut 3 bases from V and 8 bases from J, with 14 bases between. Together with reference TRBV28 and TRBJ2-1, the CDR3 gives the full variable domain: DVKVTQSSRYLVKRTGEKVFLECVQDMDHENMFWYRQDPGLGLRLIYFSYDVKMKEKGDIPEGYSVSREKKERFSLILESASTNQTSMYLCASSLVLAWYEQFFGPGTRLTVL.

The V call is TRBV18, the J call TRBJ2-5, with D possibly TRBD1 on 6 matching bases. The CDR3 runs 15 residues. V was shortened by 2 bases and J by 5 bases, with 15 bases between the two germline ends. Germline-derived CDR1 and CDR2 are KGHSH and LQKENI. CDR3 region: CASSPVGWGPETQYF. The CDR3 bases are TGTGCCAGCTCACCAGTCGGATGGGGGCCGGAGACCCAGTACTTC. The full variable domain, its missing parts supplied by reference TRBV18 and TRBJ2-5, is NAGVMQNPRHLVRRRGQEARLRCSPMKGHSHVYWYRQLPEEGLKFMVYLQKENIIDESGMPKERFSAEFPKEGPSILRIQQVVRGDSAAYFCASSPVGWGPETQYFGPGTRLLVL.

J is TRBJ2-5 and V is TRBV7-2, with 14 positions matching TRBD2. The CDR3 runs to 17 residues. Germline CDR1 reads SGHTA; CDR2 reads FQGNSA. With 0 bases clipped from V and 6 bases from J, the junction kept 6 bases outside the gene matches. CDR3 in amino acids: CASSLARLAGGPQTQYF. The CDR3 nucleotides read TGTGCCAGCAGCTTAGCGAGACTAGCGGGGGGGCCTCAGACCCAGTACTTC.

The chain couples TRBV19 to TRBJ2-7; the D gene is possibly TRBD1 (5 bases). The CDR3 contains 14 residues. In germline, CDR1 is LNHDA, CDR2 SQIVND (reference sequence). The V end was cut by 3 bases, the J end by 3 bases, with 12 bases between. The DNA of the CDR3 is TGTGCCAGTAGTATCCAGGGATCCGACTACGAGCAGTACTTC. Its translation is CASSIQGSDYEQYF.

The rearrangement links TRBV5-1 to TRBJ1-5, with TRBD1 matching 7 bases. Germline CDR1 is SGHRS and CDR2 is YFSETQ. The J segment lost 4 bases and the V segment lost 4 bases, leaving 8 bases of the junction unmatched. The CDR3 has 15 residues. The CDR3 loop reads CASSVDMGQNQPQHF. The CDR3 coding sequence is TGCGCCAGCAGCGTAGATATGGGACAGAATCAGCCCCAGCATTTT.